This entry features one TCR beta chain sequence. The data were obtained in a study of T cell changes during pregnancy in multiple sclerosis. Clones were read by immunoSEQ multiplex PCR, and TCRdb kept only the in-frame ones, dropping some. The sample includes fewer than 65,000 clones, 93% seen only once; the top ten take 1.5% to 2%. CDR3 length: 14 amino acids. CDR1 is SGHTA and CDR2 is FQGTGA in the germline V gene. The V end lost 2 bases, the J end lost 8 bases, and 13 bases lay between the germline ends. This clonotype was sampled from a female donor with multiple sclerosis, enrolled in a pregnancy study. The chain carries TRBV7-3 and TRBJ2-1; D might be TRBD2 (6 bases). The sequencing used peripheral blood, collected in the second trimester of pregnancy. This CDR3 is CASSLPGSGDEQFF. CDR3 nucleotide sequence: TGTGCCAGCAGCTTACCGGGCTCGGGGGATGAGCAGTTCTTC.